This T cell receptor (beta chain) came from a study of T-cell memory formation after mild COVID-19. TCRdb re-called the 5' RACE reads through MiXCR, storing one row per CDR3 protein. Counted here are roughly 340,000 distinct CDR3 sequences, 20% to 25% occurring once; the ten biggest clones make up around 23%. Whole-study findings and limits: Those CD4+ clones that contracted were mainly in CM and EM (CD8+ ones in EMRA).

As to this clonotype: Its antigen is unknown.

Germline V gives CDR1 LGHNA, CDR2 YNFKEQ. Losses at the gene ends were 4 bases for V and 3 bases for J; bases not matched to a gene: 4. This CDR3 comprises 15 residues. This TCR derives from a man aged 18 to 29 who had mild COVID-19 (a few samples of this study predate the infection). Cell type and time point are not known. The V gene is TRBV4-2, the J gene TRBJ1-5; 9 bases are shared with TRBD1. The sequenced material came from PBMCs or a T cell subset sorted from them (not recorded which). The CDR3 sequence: CASSRRDRDNQPQHF. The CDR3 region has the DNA TGTGCCAGCAGCCGCCGGGACAGGGACAATCAGCCCCAGCATTTT.